The 3 T cell receptor beta chains presented below share a single source sample, sequenced in a study of neoadjuvant anti-PD-1 for oral cavity cancer. Libraries were prepared by immunoSEQ multiplex PCR; TCRdb keeps only in-frame clonotypes and omits some of them. The sample holds tens of thousands of clones; approximately 79% are singletons and the top ten take around 2.6%. Sequences were derived from PBMCs, sampled before nivolumab (anti-PD-1) treatment. These TCRs come from a person between 35 and 79 years old with oral cavity squamous cell carcinoma.

This chain uses TRBV7-9 with TRBJ2-2, with 8 bases matching TRBD2. V was pared by 4 bases and J by 4 bases, with 8 bases of the junction left unmatched. This CDR3 contains 16 residues. Per germline, CDR1 SEHNR and CDR2 FQNEAQ (reference sequence). The CDR3 spells CASSSPRGGVTGELFF. CDR3 bases: TGTGCCAGCAGCTCCCCTCGGGGGGGCGTCACCGGGGAGCTGTTTTTT.

This clone has more than one count but fewer than ten. The CDR3 nucleotides read TGTGCCAGCAGCCAGTGGGCCAGGAGAGTTAGCGGGGGCCATTCCAATGAGCAGTTCTTC. Protein: CASSQWARRVSGGHSNEQFF. The chain employs TRBV14 and TRBJ2-1; the match to TRBD2 covers 9 bases. CDR3 length: 20 residues. CDR1 and CDR2 (germline): SGHDN, FVKESK. The ends lost 3 bases at V and 6 bases at J; junction bases unmatched: 21.

This clone was seen a few times. The chain combines TRBV20-1 with TRBJ1-1, with D possibly being TRBD1 (6 bases). V was trimmed by 4 bases and J by 3 bases, leaving 6 bases between them. From germline, CDR1 is DFQATT and CDR2 SNEGSKA (reference sequence). CDR3 length: 11 amino acids. CDR3 amino acids: CSANRDTEAFF. The CDR3 DNA reads as TGCAGTGCTAACAGGGACACTGAAGCTTTCTTT.